Listed below are T cell receptor beta chains from one sample, sequenced in a study of CD8 T cells in ankylosing spondylitis. MiXCR, applied by TCRdb to the 5' RACE reads, yields one record per CDR3 protein. The sample yields 350,000 to 400,000 distinct CDR3 sequences, approximately 20% seen once. Sequenced: blood, either unsorted or a sorted T cell fraction (not recorded which). The receptors shown here come from a male donor with ankylosing spondylitis or in good health (not recorded which). CDR3s include the opening cysteine and the closing phenylalanine or tryptophan. D genes are given only for firm matches. Only some rows state a clone size, as once, few, many or a class for expanded clones.

DNA: TGTGCCACCAGTGAGCGGGGACTAACCTTCGAAGAGCAGTTCTTC; CDR3: CATSERGLTFEEQFF; size: -; J: TRBJ2-1; length: 15; V: TRBV24-1; D: TRBD2
DNA: TGTGCCAGCTCAGCGGGACAGGGATACAATGAGCAGTTCTTC; CDR3: CASSAGQGYNEQFF; size: few; J: TRBJ2-1; length: 14; V: TRBV18; D: TRBD1
DNA: TGTGCCAGCCGGTTGGACAGGCGAGTGTCAGATACGCAGTATTTT; CDR3: CASRLDRRVSDTQYF; size: many; J: TRBJ2-3; length: 15; V: TRBV5-6; D: TRBD1
DNA: TGTGCCAGTCAGGGTAAAACCGGGGAGCTGTTTTTT; CDR3: CASQGKTGELFF; size: -; J: TRBJ2-2; length: 12; V: TRBV12-3/TRBV12-4; D: -
DNA: TGTGCCAGCGCTGAACAGACCCCGGGATACGAGCAGTACTTC; CDR3: CASAEQTPGYEQYF; size: few; J: TRBJ2-7; length: 14; V: TRBV6-1; D: -
DNA: TGTGCCAGCAGTCCCCTACAACAGGGATATCAGCCCCAGCATTTT; CDR3: CASSPLQQGYQPQHF; size: -; J: TRBJ1-5; length: 15; V: TRBV28; D: -
DNA: TGTGCCACCAGCAGAGGGACGGGGCTACAAGAGACCCAGTACTTC; CDR3: CATSRGTGLQETQYF; size: few; J: TRBJ2-5; length: 15; V: TRBV15; D: -
DNA: TGTGCCGTCTCGGGAGGGACAGGGGACGAGCAGTACTTC; CDR3: CAVSGGTGDEQYF; size: -; J: TRBJ2-7; length: 13; V: TRBV10-3; D: TRBD1
DNA: TGTGCCAGCAGTTTATGGGGGGGGGCCACTGAAGCTTTCTTT; CDR3: CASSLWGGATEAFF; size: few; J: TRBJ1-1; length: 14; V: TRBV12-3/TRBV12-4; D: -
DNA: TGTGCCAGCACCCTGACAAAAAACTCCTACAATGAGCAGTTCTTC; CDR3: CASTLTKNSYNEQFF; size: -; J: TRBJ2-1; length: 15; V: TRBV12-3/TRBV12-4; D: -
DNA: TGCGCCAGCAGCCAAGACGCCTACCACAATGAGCAGTTCTTC; CDR3: CASSQDAYHNEQFF; size: many; J: TRBJ2-1; length: 14; V: TRBV4-1; D: -
DNA: TGTGCCAGCAGCGTCCCTCCCGGGTTCCGGGGCGCTACCGGGGAGCTGTTTTTT; CDR3: CASSVPPGFRGATGELFF; size: once; J: TRBJ2-2; length: 18; V: TRBV9; D: -
DNA: TGCAGTGCTAGAGAGGTCCGGGTAAGCTCCTACGAGCAGTACTTC; CDR3: CSAREVRVSSYEQYF; size: -; J: TRBJ2-7; length: 15; V: TRBV20-1; D: -
DNA: TGTGCCAGCAGTTACGAGAGAAATAGGGCCCTCCCGAGCACAGATACGCAGTATTTT; CDR3: CASSYERNRALPSTDTQYF; size: few; J: TRBJ2-3; length: 19; V: TRBV6-5; D: -
DNA: TGTGCCAGCAGGACGGAGGCTTCTGGTGAGACCCAGTACTTC; CDR3: CASRTEASGETQYF; size: few; J: TRBJ2-5; length: 14; V: TRBV6-1; D: -
DNA: TGCAGCGTTGCAGGGGGCGGGAGTAATGAAAAACTGTTTTTT; CDR3: CSVAGGGSNEKLFF; size: -; J: TRBJ1-4; length: 14; V: TRBV29-1; D: TRBD1
DNA: TGTGCCAGCAGTTTTCAGGGTTTGACTGAAGCTTTCTTT; CDR3: CASSFQGLTEAFF; size: few; J: TRBJ1-1; length: 13; V: TRBV12-3/TRBV12-4; D: -
DNA: TGTGCCAGCAGCTTAGAGACAGCCACAGATACGCAGTATTTT; CDR3: CASSLETATDTQYF; size: once; J: TRBJ2-3; length: 14; V: TRBV7-9; D: -
DNA: TGTGCCAGCAGTTTGTGGGGTGCCGGGGAGCTGTTTTTT; CDR3: CASSLWGAGELFF; size: many; J: TRBJ2-2; length: 13; V: TRBV12-3/TRBV12-4; D: -
DNA: TGTGCCAGCAGTGAAGCCGGGATCTCCTACGAGCAGTACTTC; CDR3: CASSEAGISYEQYF; size: -; J: TRBJ2-7; length: 14; V: TRBV6-1; D: -
DNA: TGTGCCAGCAGCGGCGTGGGGAACACTGAAGCTTTCTTT; CDR3: CASSGVGNTEAFF; size: -; J: TRBJ1-1; length: 13; V: TRBV9; D: -
DNA: TGCAGTGCTCGGCCGAGGTGGGGGGACCATAGCACAGATACGCAGTATTTT; CDR3: CSARPRWGDHSTDTQYF; size: -; J: TRBJ2-3; length: 17; V: TRBV20-1; D: -
DNA: TGCAGTGCCCGGGCCTTCACAGATACGCAGTATTTT; CDR3: CSARAFTDTQYF; size: -; J: TRBJ2-3; length: 12; V: TRBV20-1; D: -
DNA: TGTGCCAGCAGCCAACAGGGAAATGGCTACAATGAGCAGTTCTTC; CDR3: CASSQQGNGYNEQFF; size: -; J: TRBJ2-1; length: 15; V: TRBV7-8; D: -
DNA: TGTGCCAGCAGCCTGGGCCTGCCCCCCTACGAGCAGTACTTC; CDR3: CASSLGLPPYEQYF; size: -; J: TRBJ2-7; length: 14; V: TRBV25-1; D: -
DNA: TGCGCCAGCAGCTTGGGGCCTAGCGGGGGATACACAGATACGCAGTATTTT; CDR3: CASSLGPSGGYTDTQYF; size: few; J: TRBJ2-3; length: 17; V: TRBV5-1; D: TRBD2
DNA: TGTGCCAGCAGCGCCCCAGGGGTGGAGACCCAGTACTTC; CDR3: CASSAPGVETQYF; size: -; J: TRBJ2-5; length: 13; V: TRBV9; D: -
DNA: TGTGCCAGCACTCAAAGGGGTGGGTCTGAGACAGATACGCAGTATTTT; CDR3: CASTQRGGSETDTQYF; size: few; J: TRBJ2-3; length: 16; V: TRBV27; D: -
DNA: TGTGCCATCAGTGAGGGGCATCTCTCTGAAGCTTTCTTT; CDR3: CAISEGHLSEAFF; size: -; J: TRBJ1-1; length: 13; V: TRBV10-3; D: -
DNA: TGTGCCACCAGCACCAGGGGCCGCGAGCAGTTCTTC; CDR3: CATSTRGREQFF; size: few; J: TRBJ2-1; length: 12; V: TRBV15; D: -
DNA: TGTGCCAGCAGTTTCAACTGGGATGAGCAGTTCTTC; CDR3: CASSFNWDEQFF; size: few; J: TRBJ2-1; length: 12; V: TRBV6-5; D: -
DNA: TGTGCCATCGCAGCGCCAGGGCGTCTAGAGGATACGCAGTATTTT; CDR3: CAIAAPGRLEDTQYF; size: few; J: TRBJ2-3; length: 15; V: TRBV10-3; D: -
DNA: TGTGCCAGCAGTGACCGACAGGTTTCTAGCACAGATACGCAGTATTTT; CDR3: CASSDRQVSSTDTQYF; size: many; J: TRBJ2-3; length: 16; V: TRBV12-3/TRBV12-4; D: -
DNA: TGTGCCAGCAGTGAAACGGGGAGGGAATTGCAGCAGTACTTC; CDR3: CASSETGRELQQYF; size: few; J: TRBJ2-7; length: 14; V: TRBV2; D: TRBD2
DNA: TGCAGTGCTAGAGATAACAGGGATCACGAGCAGTACTTC; CDR3: CSARDNRDHEQYF; size: -; J: TRBJ2-7; length: 13; V: TRBV20-1; D: -
DNA: TGTGCCAGCAGTTATCGACAGGGAGCGTCCTACGAGCAGTACTTC; CDR3: CASSYRQGASYEQYF; size: few; J: TRBJ2-7; length: 15; V: TRBV12-3/TRBV12-4; D: TRBD1
DNA: TGTGCCAGCAGCACCTCGACAGGGGACCACGAGCAGTACTTC; CDR3: CASSTSTGDHEQYF; size: once; J: TRBJ2-7; length: 14; V: TRBV7-9; D: TRBD1
DNA: TGCAGCGTTGAAGTGCCCCCCGACGGAACCCAGTACTTC; CDR3: CSVEVPPDGTQYF; size: few; J: TRBJ2-5; length: 13; V: TRBV29-1; D: -
DNA: TGTGCCAGCAGCCGAAATAGAAACGAGCAGTACTTC; CDR3: CASSRNRNEQYF; size: -; J: TRBJ2-7; length: 12; V: TRBV4-2; D: -
DNA: TGTGCCAGCAGCCCGATGAGCTCCTACGAGCAGTACTTC; CDR3: CASSPMSSYEQYF; size: few; J: TRBJ2-7; length: 13; V: TRBV2; D: -